One and the same sample provided the 2 T cell receptor beta chains below, sequenced in a study of blood T cell repertoires in COVID-19. The assay was immunoSEQ multiplex PCR, and TCRdb's table has in-frame clones only and misses some. The table lists 13,000 or so clones, approximately 72% of them singletons, with approximately 40% in the top ten. Specimen: peripheral blood. The receptors shown here come from a woman aged 80 or older with acute or convalescent COVID-19.

This chain uses TRBV24-1 with TRBJ2-5, with 11 bases that match TRBD2. Germline values: CDR1 KGHDR, CDR2 SFDVKD. The CDR3 totals 17 residues. Trimming cost V 3 bases and J 7 bases; bases outside gene matches: 12. CDR3 protein: CATSDHGTSGQKGTQYF. The DNA for the CDR3 is TGTGCCACCAGTGATCACGGGACTAGCGGTCAGAAGGGGACCCAGTACTTC.

The rearrangement joins TRBV5-1 to TRBJ1-1; D gene ambiguous. V gave up 2 bases and J gave up 0 bases, with 5 bases separating them. The germline CDR1 and CDR2 sequences are SGHRS and YFSETQ. The CDR3 consists of 13 residues. The CDR3: CASSFQVNTEAFF. CDR3 in DNA: TGCGCCAGCAGCTTCCAGGTGAACACTGAAGCTTTCTTT.